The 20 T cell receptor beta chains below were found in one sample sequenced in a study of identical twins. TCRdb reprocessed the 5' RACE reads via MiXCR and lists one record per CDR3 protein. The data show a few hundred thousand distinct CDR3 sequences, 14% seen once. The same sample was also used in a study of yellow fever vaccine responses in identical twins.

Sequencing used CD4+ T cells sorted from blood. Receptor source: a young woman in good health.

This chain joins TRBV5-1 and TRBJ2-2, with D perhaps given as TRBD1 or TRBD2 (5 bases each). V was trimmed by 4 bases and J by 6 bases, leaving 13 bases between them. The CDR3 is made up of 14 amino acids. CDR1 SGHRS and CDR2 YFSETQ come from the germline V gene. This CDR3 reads CASSPGSGPGELFF. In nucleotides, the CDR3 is TGCGCCAGCAGCCCGGGATCGGGGCCCGGGGAGCTGTTTTTT.

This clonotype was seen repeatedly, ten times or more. The CDR3 is CASARGRANTEAFF. In nucleotides, the CDR3 is TGTGCCAGCGCCAGGGGCAGGGCGAACACTGAAGCTTTCTTT. The chain links TRBV6-1 to TRBJ1-1; D might be TRBD1 (6 bases). In germline, CDR1 is MNHNS, CDR2 SASEGT. The CDR3 sequence is 14 residues long. V lost 8 bases and J 1 base, leaving 14 bases between the germline ends.

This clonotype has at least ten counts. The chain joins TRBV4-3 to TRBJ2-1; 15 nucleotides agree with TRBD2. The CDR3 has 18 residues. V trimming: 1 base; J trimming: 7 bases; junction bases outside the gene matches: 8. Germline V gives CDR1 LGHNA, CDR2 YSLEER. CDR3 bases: TGCGCCAGCAGCCAAGTGGGGACTAGCGGGAGGAGGGGGAATGAGCAGTTCTTC. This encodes CASSQVGTSGRRGNEQFF.

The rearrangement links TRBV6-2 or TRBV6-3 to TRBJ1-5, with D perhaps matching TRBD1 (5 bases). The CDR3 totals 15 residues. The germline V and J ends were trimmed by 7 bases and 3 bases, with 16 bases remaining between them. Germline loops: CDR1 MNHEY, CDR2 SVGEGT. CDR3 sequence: CASNGPGRSNQPQHF. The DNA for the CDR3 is TGTGCCAGCAACGGTCCAGGGCGCTCCAATCAGCCCCAGCATTTT.

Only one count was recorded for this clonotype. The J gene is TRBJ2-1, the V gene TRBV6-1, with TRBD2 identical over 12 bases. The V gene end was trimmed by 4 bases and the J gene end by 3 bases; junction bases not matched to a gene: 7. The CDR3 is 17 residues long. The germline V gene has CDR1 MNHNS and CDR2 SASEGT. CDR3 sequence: CASSGASGRAGYNEQFF. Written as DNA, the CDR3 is TGTGCCAGCAGTGGCGCTAGCGGGAGGGCCGGCTACAATGAGCAGTTCTTC.

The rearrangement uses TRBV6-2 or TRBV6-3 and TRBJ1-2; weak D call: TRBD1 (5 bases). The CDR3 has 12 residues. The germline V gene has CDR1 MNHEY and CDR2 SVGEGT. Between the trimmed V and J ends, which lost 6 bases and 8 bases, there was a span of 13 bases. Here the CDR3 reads CASRSGTVGYTF. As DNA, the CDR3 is TGTGCCAGCAGGTCCGGGACGGTCGGCTACACCTTC.

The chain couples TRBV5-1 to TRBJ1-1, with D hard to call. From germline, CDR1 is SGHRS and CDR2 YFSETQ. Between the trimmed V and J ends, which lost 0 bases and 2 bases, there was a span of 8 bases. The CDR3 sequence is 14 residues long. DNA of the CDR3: TGCGCCAGCAGCTTGGCAGAGCTAAACACTGAAGCTTTCTTT. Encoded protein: CASSLAELNTEAFF.

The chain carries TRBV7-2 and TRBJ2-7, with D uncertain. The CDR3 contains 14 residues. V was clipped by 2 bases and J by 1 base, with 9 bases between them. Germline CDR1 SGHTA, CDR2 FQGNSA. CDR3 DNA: TGTGCCAGCAGCTTAAGACCTAATTCCTACGAGCAGTACTTC. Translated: CASSLRPNSYEQYF.

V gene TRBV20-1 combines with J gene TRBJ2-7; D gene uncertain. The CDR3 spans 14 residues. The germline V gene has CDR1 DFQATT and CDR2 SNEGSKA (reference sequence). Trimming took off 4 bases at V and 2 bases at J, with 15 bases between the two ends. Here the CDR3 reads CSATTEKGTYEQYF. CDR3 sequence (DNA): TGCAGTGCTACTACAGAGAAAGGCACCTACGAGCAGTACTTC.

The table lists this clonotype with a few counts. The CDR3 is CASRYRSDEQFF. CDR3 in DNA: TGCGCCAGCAGGTATAGATCAGATGAGCAGTTCTTC. The chain combines TRBV10-2 with TRBJ2-1; D remains unclear. With 6 bases removed from V and 8 bases from J, the gap between germline ends came to 11 bases. Germline assignment: CDR1 WSHSY and CDR2 SAAADI. The CDR3 sequence is 12 residues long.

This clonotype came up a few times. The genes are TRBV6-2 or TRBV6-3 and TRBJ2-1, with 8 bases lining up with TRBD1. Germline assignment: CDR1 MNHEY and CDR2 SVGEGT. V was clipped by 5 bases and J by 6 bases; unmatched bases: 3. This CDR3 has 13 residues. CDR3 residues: CASSRTGTNEQFF. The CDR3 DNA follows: TGTGCCAGCAGTCGGACAGGGACCAATGAGCAGTTCTTC.

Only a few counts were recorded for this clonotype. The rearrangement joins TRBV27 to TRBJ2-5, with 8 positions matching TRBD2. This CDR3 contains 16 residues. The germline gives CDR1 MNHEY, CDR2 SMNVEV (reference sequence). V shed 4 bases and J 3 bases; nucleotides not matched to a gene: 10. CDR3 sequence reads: CASSYSTSGREETQYF. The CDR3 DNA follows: TGTGCCAGCAGTTACTCCACTAGCGGAAGGGAAGAGACCCAGTACTTC.

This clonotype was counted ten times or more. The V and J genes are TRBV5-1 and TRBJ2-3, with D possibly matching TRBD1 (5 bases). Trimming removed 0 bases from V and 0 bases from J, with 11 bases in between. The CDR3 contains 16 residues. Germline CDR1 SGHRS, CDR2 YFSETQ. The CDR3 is CASSLGTSESTDTQYF. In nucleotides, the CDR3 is TGCGCCAGCAGCTTGGGGACATCAGAAAGCACAGATACGCAGTATTTT.

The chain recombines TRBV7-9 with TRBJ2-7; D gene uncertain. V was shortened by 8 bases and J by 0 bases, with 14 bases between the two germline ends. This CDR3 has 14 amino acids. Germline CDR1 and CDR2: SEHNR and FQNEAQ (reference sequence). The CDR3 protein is CASGWTSSSYEQYF. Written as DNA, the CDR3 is TGTGCCAGCGGATGGACCTCCAGCTCCTACGAGCAGTACTTC.

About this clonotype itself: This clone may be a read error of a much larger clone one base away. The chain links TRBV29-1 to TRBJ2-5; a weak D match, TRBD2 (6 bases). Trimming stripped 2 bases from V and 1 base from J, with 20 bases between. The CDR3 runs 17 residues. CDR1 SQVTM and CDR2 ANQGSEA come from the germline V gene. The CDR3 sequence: CSVEIRAEGSSQETQYF. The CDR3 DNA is TGCAGCGTTGAAATACGCGCGGAGGGGTCGAGCCAAGAGACCCAGTACTTC.

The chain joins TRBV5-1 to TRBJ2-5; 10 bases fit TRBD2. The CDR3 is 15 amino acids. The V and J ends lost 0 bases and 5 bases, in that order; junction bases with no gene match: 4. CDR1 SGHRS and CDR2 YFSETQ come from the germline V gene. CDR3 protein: CASSLGLAGSETQYF. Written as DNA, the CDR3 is TGCGCCAGCAGCTTGGGACTAGCGGGTAGTGAGACCCAGTACTTC. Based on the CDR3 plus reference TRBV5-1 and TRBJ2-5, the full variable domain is KAGVTQTPRYLIKTRGQQVTLSCSPISGHRSVSWYQQTPGQGLQFLFEYFSETQRNKGNFPGRFSGRQFSNSRSEMNVSTLELGDSALYLCASSLGLAGSETQYFGPGTRLLVL.

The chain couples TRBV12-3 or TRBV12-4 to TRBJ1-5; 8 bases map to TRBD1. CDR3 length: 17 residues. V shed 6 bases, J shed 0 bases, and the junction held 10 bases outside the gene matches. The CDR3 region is CASSANPGGYSNQPQHF. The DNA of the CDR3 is TGTGCCAGCAGCGCGAACCCAGGGGGCTATAGCAATCAGCCCCAGCATTTT.

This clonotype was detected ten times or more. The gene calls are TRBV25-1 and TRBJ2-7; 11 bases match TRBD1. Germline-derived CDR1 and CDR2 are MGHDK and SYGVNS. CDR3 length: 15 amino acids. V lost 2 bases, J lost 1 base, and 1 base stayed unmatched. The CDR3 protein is CASSEGTGGSYEQYF. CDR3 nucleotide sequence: TGTGCCAGCAGTGAAGGGACAGGGGGTTCCTACGAGCAGTACTTC.

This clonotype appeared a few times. The CDR3 region has the DNA TGTGCCAGCAGCCTTAGACAGGGTAGGAGCAATCAGCCCCAGCATTTT. This encodes CASSLRQGRSNQPQHF. This chain links TRBV28 with TRBJ1-5, with TRBD1 identical over 7 bases. CDR1 MDHEN and CDR2 SYDVKM come from the germline V gene. With V trimmed by 6 bases and J by 1 base, 9 bases remained unmatched. The CDR3 covers 16 residues.

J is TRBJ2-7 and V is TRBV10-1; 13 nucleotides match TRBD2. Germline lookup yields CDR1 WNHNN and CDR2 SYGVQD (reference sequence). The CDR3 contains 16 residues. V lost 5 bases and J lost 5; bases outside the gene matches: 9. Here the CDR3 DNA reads TGCGCCAGCAGTCGGGGGACTAGCGGGATTCTCGACGAGCAGTACTTC. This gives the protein CASSRGTSGILDEQYF.